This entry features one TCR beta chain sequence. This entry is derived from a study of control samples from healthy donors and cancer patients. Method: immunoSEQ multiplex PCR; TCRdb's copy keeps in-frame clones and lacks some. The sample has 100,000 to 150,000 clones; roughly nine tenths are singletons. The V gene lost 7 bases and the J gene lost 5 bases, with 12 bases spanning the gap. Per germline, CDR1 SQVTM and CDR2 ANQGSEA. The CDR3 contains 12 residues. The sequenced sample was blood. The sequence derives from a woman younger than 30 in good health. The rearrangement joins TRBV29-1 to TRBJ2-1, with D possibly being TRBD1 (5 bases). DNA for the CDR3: TGCAGCGCCCAGGGAATTGACAATGAGCAGTTCTTC. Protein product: CSAQGIDNEQFF.